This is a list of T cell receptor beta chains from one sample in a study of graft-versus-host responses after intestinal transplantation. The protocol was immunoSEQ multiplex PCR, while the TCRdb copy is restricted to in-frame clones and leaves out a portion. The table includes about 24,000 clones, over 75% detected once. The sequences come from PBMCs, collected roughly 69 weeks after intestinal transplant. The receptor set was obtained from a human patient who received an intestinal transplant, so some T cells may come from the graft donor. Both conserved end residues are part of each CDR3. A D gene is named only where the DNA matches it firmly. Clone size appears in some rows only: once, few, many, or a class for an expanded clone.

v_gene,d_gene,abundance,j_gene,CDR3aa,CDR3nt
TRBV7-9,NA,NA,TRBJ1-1,CASSFYSREAFF,TGTGCCAGCAGCTTTTACAGCCGGGAAGCTTTCTTT
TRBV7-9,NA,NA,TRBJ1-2,CASSPIVYGYTF,TGTGCCAGCAGCCCTATTGTGTATGGCTACACCTTC
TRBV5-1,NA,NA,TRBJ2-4,CASSLGGQMLAKNIQYF,TGCGCCAGCAGCTTGGGGGGCCAGATGCTAGCCAAAAACATTCAGTACTTC
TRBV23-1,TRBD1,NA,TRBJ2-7,CASTSTGSYEQYF,TGCGCCAGCACCTCGACAGGGTCCTACGAGCAGTACTTC
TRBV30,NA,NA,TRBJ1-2,CAWTPLSYYGYTF,TGTGCCTGGACCCCCCTGAGTTACTATGGCTACACCTTC
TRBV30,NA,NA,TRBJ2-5,CAWSELETQYF,TGTGCCTGGAGTGAATTGGAGACCCAGTACTTC
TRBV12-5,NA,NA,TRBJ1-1,CASGSRRRGVDEAFF,TGTGCTAGTGGTTCCCGCCGACGGGGGGTTGATGAAGCTTTCTTT
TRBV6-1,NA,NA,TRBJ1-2,CASRRTVSNYGYTF,TGTGCCAGTCGTCGGACAGTCTCCAACTATGGCTACACCTTC
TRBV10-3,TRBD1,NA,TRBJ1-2,CAISESGDRGYGYTF,TGTGCCATCAGTGAGTCGGGGGACAGGGGTTATGGCTACACCTTC
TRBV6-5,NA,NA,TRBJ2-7,CASSYGLLSGGAEQYF,TGTGCCAGCAGTTACGGGCTCTTGTCGGGGGGCGCCGAGCAGTACTTC
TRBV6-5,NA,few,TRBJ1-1,CASSYSGFPNTEAFF,TGTGCCAGCAGTTACTCAGGGTTCCCCAACACTGAAGCTTTCTTT
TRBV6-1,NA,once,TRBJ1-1,CANIPGTEAFF,TGTGCCAACATTCCTGGCACTGAAGCTTTCTTT
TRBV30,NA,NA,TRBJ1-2,CAWSVALTVYGYTF,TGTGCCTGGAGTGTGGCCCTGACAGTCTATGGCTACACCTTC
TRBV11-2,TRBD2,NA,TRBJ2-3,CASSVRASGSNTQYF,TGTGCCAGCAGTGTGAGGGCTAGCGGGAGCAATACGCAGTATTTT
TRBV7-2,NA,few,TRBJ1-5,CASSSQGLSNQPQHF,TGTGCCAGCAGCTCACAGGGTTTGAGCAATCAGCCCCAGCATTTT
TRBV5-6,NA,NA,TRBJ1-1,CASSGSPGSIYTEAFF,TGTGCCAGCAGCGGATCCCCAGGATCCATTTACACTGAAGCTTTCTTT
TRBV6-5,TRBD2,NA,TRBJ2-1,CASSYKGTSINEQFF,TGTGCCAGCAGTTACAAAGGGACTAGCATCAATGAGCAGTTCTTC
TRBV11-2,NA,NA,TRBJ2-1,CASSLETSSGPYNEQFF,TGTGCCAGCAGCTTAGAGACTAGTTCCGGACCCTACAATGAGCAGTTCTTC
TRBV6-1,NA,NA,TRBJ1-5,CASTLGRDGNQPQHF,TGTGCCAGCACCCTAGGCCGGGACGGAAATCAGCCCCAGCATTTT
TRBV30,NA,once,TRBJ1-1,CAWSVSLGLYTEAFF,TGTGCCTGGAGTGTCAGCTTGGGGCTATACACTGAAGCTTTCTTT
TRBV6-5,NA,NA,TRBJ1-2,CASKAAGDLGGYTF,TGTGCCAGCAAGGCGGCAGGGGACCTGGGAGGCTACACCTTC
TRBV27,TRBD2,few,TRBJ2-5,CASSTIAGVETQYF,TGTGCCAGCAGTACCATAGCGGGAGTGGAGACCCAGTACTTC
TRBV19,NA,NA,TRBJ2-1,CASSEAGSYNEQFF,TGTGCCAGTAGTGAGGCAGGGAGCTACAATGAGCAGTTCTTC
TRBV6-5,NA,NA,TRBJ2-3,CASSSAGWATDTQYF,TGTGCCAGCAGTTCGGCGGGATGGGCTACAGATACGCAGTATTTT
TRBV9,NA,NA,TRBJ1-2,CASSVSEVDYGYTF,TGTGCCAGCAGCGTGTCGGAGGTGGACTATGGCTACACCTTC
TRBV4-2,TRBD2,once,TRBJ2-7,CASSQELAGGHPYEQYF,TGTGCCAGCAGCCAAGAGCTGGCGGGAGGACACCCCTACGAGCAGTACTTC
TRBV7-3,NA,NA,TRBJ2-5,CASSLIGGSQETQYF,TGTGCCAGCAGCTTGATTGGCGGATCACAAGAGACCCAGTACTTC
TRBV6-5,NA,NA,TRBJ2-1,CASSYSIVGYYNEQFF,TGTGCCAGCAGTTACTCAATCGTGGGATACTACAATGAGCAGTTCTTC
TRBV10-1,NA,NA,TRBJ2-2,CASQGRTGELFF,TGCGCCAGCCAGGGACGCACCGGGGAGCTGTTTTTT
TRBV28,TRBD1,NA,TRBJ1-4,CASTETGGVEKLFF,TGTGCCAGCACCGAGACAGGGGGCGTTGAAAAACTGTTTTTT
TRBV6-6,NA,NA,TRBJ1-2,CASSYSQSSGYTF,TGTGCCAGCAGTTACTCGCAGTCAAGTGGCTACACCTTC
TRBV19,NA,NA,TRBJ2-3,CASTYTDTQYF,TGTGCCAGCACCTACACAGATACGCAGTATTTT
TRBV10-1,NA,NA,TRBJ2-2,CASSGDIATGELFF,TGCGCCAGCAGTGGGGACATCGCGACCGGGGAGCTGTTTTTT
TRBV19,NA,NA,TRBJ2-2,CASTSVAENTGELFF,TGTGCCAGTACATCTGTAGCGGAGAACACCGGGGAGCTGTTTTTT
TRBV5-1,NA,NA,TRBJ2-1,CASSLGYFGTRMYNEQFF,TGCGCCAGCAGCTTGGGTTATTTCGGTACAAGGATGTACAATGAGCAGTTCTTC
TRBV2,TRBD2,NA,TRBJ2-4,CASGGTSGKGGIQYF,TGTGCCAGTGGCGGGACTAGCGGGAAAGGGGGCATTCAGTACTTC
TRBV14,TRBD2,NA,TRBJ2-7,CASSQVLATSGKAFYEQYF,TGTGCCAGCAGCCAAGTCCTGGCGACTAGCGGAAAGGCATTCTACGAGCAGTACTTC
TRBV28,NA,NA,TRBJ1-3,CASSFSPPDSGNTIYF,TGTGCCAGCAGTTTCTCCCCTCCGGACTCTGGAAACACCATATATTTT
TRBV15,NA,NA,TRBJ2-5,CATSIPTGAPGTQYF,TGTGCCACCAGCATACCGACCGGGGCTCCAGGGACCCAGTACTTC
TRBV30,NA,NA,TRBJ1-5,CAWSGGSLNQPQHF,TGTGCCTGGAGTGGGGGAAGTCTAAATCAGCCCCAGCATTTT
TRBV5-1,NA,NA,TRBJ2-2,CASSPRGGADTGELFF,TGCGCCAGCAGCCCCCGTGGGGGCGCCGACACCGGGGAGCTGTTTTTT
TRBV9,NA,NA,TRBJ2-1,CASSVGSGEQFF,TGTGCCAGCAGCGTAGGATCAGGAGAGCAGTTCTTC
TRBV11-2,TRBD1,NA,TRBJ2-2,CASSSSGTVNTGELFF,TGTGCCAGCAGCTCCTCCGGGACAGTCAACACCGGGGAGCTGTTTTTT
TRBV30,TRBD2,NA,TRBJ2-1,CAWSVGAGGPNEQFF,TGTGCCTGGAGTGTTGGAGCGGGAGGGCCCAATGAGCAGTTCTTC
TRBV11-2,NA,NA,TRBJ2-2,CASSLLQGSNTGELFF,TGTGCCAGCAGCCTCCTACAGGGCTCGAACACCGGGGAGCTGTTTTTT
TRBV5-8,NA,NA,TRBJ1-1,CASRVGDFLTEAFF,TGTGCCAGCAGAGTTGGGGACTTCCTCACTGAAGCTTTCTTT
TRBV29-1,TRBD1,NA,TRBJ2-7,CSGTGTGTGEQYF,TGCAGCGGCACCGGGACAGGGACAGGTGAGCAGTACTTC
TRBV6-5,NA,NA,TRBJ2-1,CASKPQGKGNNEQFF,TGTGCCAGCAAACCCCAGGGAAAGGGGAACAATGAGCAGTTCTTC
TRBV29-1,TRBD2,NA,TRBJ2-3,CSAHSGEVDTQYF,TGCAGCGCCCATAGCGGGGAGGTAGATACGCAGTATTTT
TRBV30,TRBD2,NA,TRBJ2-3,CAWSPSGSTDTQYF,TGTGCCTGGAGCCCTAGCGGAAGCACAGATACGCAGTATTTT
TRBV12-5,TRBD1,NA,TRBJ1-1,CASKGATEAFF,TGTGCCTCAAAGGGGGCTACTGAAGCTTTCTTT
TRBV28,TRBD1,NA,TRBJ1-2,CASSPSGGSRYGYTF,TGTGCCAGCTCGCCATCAGGGGGCTCTAGATATGGCTACACCTTC
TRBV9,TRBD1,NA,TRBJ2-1,CASSSEARTGGYNEQFF,TGTGCCAGCAGCTCAGAGGCGCGGACAGGGGGCTACAATGAGCAGTTCTTC
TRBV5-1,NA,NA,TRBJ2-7,CASSLGPRVLGEQYF,TGCGCCAGCAGCTTGGGTCCCAGGGTATTGGGCGAGCAGTACTTC
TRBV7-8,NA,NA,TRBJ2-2,CASSLVRRPGTGELFF,TGTGCCAGCAGCTTAGTAAGGAGGCCGGGAACCGGGGAGCTGTTTTTT
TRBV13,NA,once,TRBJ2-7,CASSGDGIREQYF,TGTGCCAGCAGCGGGGACGGTATACGAGAGCAGTACTTC
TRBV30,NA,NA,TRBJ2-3,CAWSVRVGGTDTQYF,TGTGCCTGGAGTGTGAGGGTGGGAGGCACAGATACGCAGTATTTT
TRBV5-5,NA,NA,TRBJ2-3,CASSPTDTQYF,TGTGCCAGCAGCCCAACAGATACGCAGTATTTT
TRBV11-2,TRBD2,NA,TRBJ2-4,CASTLGLAGGKNIQYF,TGTGCCAGCACCTTGGGACTAGCGGGAGGTAAAAACATTCAGTACTTC